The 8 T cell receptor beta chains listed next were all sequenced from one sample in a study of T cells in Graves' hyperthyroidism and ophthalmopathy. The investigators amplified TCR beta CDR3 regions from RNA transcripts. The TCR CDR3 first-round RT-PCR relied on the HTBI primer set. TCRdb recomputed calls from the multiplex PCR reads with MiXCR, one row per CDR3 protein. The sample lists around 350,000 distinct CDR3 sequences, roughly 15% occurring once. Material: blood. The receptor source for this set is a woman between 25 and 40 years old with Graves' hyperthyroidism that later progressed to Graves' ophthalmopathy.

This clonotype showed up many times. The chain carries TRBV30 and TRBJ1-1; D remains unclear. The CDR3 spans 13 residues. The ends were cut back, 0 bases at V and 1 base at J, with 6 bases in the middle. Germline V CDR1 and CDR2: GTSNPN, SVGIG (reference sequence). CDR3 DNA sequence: TGTGCCTGGAGTGTACAGAAGAACACTGAAGCTTTCTTT. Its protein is CAWSVQKNTEAFF.

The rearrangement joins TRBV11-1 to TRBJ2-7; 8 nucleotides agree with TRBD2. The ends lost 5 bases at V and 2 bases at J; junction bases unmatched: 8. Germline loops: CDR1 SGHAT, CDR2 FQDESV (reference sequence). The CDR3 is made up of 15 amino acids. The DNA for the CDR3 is TGTGCCAGCAGCCGAACAGGCGGGGGGCCCTACGAGCAGTACTTC. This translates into CASSRTGGGPYEQYF.

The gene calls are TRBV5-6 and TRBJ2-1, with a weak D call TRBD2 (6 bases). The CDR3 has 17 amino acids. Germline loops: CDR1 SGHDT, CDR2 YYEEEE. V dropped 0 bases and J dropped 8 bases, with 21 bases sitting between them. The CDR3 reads CASSLASVAGHFHEQFF. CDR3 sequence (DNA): TGTGCCAGCAGCTTGGCCTCGGTGGCGGGGCATTTCCATGAGCAGTTCTTC.

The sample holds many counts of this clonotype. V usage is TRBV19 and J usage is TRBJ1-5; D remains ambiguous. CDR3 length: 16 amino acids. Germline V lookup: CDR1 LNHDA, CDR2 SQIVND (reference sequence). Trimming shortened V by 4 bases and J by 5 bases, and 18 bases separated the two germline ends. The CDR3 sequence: CASSTVATLSYQPQHF. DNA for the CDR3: TGTGCCAGTAGTACGGTGGCGACACTTTCTTATCAGCCCCAGCATTTT.

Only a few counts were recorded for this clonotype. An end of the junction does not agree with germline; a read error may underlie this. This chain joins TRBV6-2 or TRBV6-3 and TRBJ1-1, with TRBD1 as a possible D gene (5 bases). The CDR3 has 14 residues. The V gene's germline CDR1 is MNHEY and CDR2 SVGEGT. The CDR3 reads CASSQTGQNAEAFF. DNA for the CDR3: TGTGCCAGCAGTCAAACAGGTCAGAACGCTGAAGCTTTCTTT.

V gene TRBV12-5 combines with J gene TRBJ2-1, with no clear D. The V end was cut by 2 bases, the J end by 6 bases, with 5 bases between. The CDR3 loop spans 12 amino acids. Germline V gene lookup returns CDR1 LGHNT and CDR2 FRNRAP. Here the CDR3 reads CASGLTPNEQFF. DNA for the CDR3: TGTGCTAGTGGTTTGACTCCCAATGAGCAGTTCTTC.

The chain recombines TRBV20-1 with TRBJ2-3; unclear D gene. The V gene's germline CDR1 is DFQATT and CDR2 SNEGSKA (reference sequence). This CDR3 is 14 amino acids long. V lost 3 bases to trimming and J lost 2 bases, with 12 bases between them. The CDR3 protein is CSASSRFFTDTQYF. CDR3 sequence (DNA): TGCAGTGCTAGTTCGAGATTCTTCACAGATACGCAGTATTTT.

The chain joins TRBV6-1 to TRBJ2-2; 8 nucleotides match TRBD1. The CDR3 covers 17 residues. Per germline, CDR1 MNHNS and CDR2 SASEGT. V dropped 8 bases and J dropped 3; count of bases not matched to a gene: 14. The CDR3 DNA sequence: TGTGCCAGCTCACCACCGGGTTCAGGGGGCTACACCGGGGAGCTGTTTTTT. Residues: CASSPPGSGGYTGELFF.